This is a list of T cell receptor beta chains from one sample in a study of T-cell reconstitution after alpha-beta-depleted transplantation in children. Each CDR3 protein gets one entry after TCRdb re-called the PCR reads with MiXCR. The top ten clones hold 12% to 15% of a sample with 600,000 or so distinct CDR3 sequences, around 23% of them seen once. Source: PBMCs, mostly from graft donor cells, taken 360 days after TCRalphabeta/CD19-depleted stem cell transplant. These receptors were taken from a boy under three years old who had a stem cell transplant for acute myeloid leukemia, so the T cells may come from the graft donor. Both conserved end residues are part of each CDR3. D genes are given only for firm matches. Clone size is shown for a subset of rows, as once, few, many or a class of expanded clone.

>TRBV29-1|TRBJ1-5|NA|NA
CSVRTPNQPQHF
TGCAGCGTGCGGACTCCCAATCAGCCCCAGCATTTT
>TRBV12-3/TRBV12-4|TRBJ1-1|TRBD1|many
CASSSRTGGTEAFF
TGTGCCAGCAGCTCTAGGACAGGGGGCACTGAAGCTTTCTTT
>TRBV12-3/TRBV12-4|TRBJ2-5|TRBD2|many
CASSLGLAGELQETQYF
TGTGCCAGCAGTTTGGGGCTAGCGGGGGAGCTCCAAGAGACCCAGTACTTC
>TRBV7-9|TRBJ2-1|NA|NA
CASSSAPTEQFF
TGTGCCAGCAGCTCAGCCCCTACGGAGCAGTTCTTC
>TRBV12-3/TRBV12-4|TRBJ2-5|NA|many
CASTPEAEETQYF
TGTGCCAGCACCCCCGAGGCTGAGGAGACCCAGTACTTC
>TRBV7-2|TRBJ2-1|NA|NA
CGSNPPTEQFF
TGTGGCAGCAACCCTCCAACCGAGCAGTTCTTC
>TRBV20-1|TRBJ2-1|NA|NA
CSPALSLPRPLRVEQFF
TGCAGCCCCGCGCTGTCCTTACCCCGCCCGTTAAGAGTAGAGCAGTTCTTC
>TRBV28|TRBJ1-4|TRBD1|once
CASSRTGTGLEKLFF
TGTGCCAGCAGTCGAACCGGGACAGGGCTTGAAAAACTGTTTTTT
>TRBV6-2/TRBV6-3|TRBJ2-1|TRBD1|NA
CASSYSNLRTGSSYNEQFF
TGTGCCAGCAGTTACTCGAACCTCCGGACAGGGAGCTCCTACAATGAGCAGTTCTTC
>TRBV12-3/TRBV12-4|TRBJ1-5|NA|few
CASSPSDRRPQHF
TGTGCCAGCAGCCCCTCTGACCGGCGGCCCCAGCATTTT